These T cell receptor beta chains were read from a single sample in a study of preoperative IRX-2 immunotherapy in early breast cancer. Assay used: immunoSEQ multiplex PCR; TCRdb lists only in-frame clones, some missing. Counted here are 4,000 or so clones, 69% occurring once; the ten biggest clones make up approximately 15%. The sequencing used tumor tissue, collected after IRX-2 immunotherapy. All receptors come from a human donor with breast cancer. Each CDR3 is given with its conserved first and last residue. D genes are given only for firm matches. Rows give clone size only sometimes, using once, few, many, or a class for an expanded clone.

V gene,J gene,D gene,clone size,CDR3 protein,CDR3 DNA
TRBV4-1,TRBJ2-3,TRBD2,NA,CASSQDKRESSTDTQYF,TGCGCCAGCAGCCAAGACAAGCGGGAGTCTAGCACAGATACGCAGTATTTT
TRBV10-3,TRBJ1-1,NA,few,CAISEEEEVAEAFF,TGTGCCATCAGTGAGGAGGAGGAAGTAGCTGAAGCTTTCTTT
TRBV18,TRBJ2-2,TRBD1,NA,CASSPNPTGYTGELFF,TGTGCCAGCTCACCAAACCCGACAGGGTACACCGGGGAGCTGTTTTTT
TRBV28,TRBJ1-2,NA,once,CASSSKSSYYGYTF,TGTGCCAGCAGTTCGAAGTCATCGTACTATGGCTACACCTTC
TRBV7-5,TRBJ2-3,NA,NA,CASSRTGLSTDTQYF,TGTGCCAGCAGCCGGACAGGGCTTAGCACAGATACGCAGTATTTT
TRBV11-3,TRBJ2-7,NA,NA,CASSSRGSSYEQYF,TGTGCCAGCAGCTCGAGGGGAAGCTCCTACGAGCAGTACTTC
TRBV19,TRBJ1-4,TRBD1,NA,CASRSPGGSATNEKLFF,TGTGCCAGCCGATCCCCAGGGGGATCCGCAACTAATGAAAAACTGTTTTTT
TRBV11-3,TRBJ2-3,NA,NA,CASSGAPIGYSSTDTQYF,TGTGCCAGCAGCGGTGCCCCCATCGGGTATTCTAGCACAGATACGCAGTATTTT
TRBV19,TRBJ1-1,TRBD1,NA,CASSSHRGTEAFF,TGTGCCAGTAGCAGCCACAGGGGCACTGAAGCTTTCTTT
TRBV14,TRBJ2-1,NA,NA,CASSQDPGDSYNEQFF,TGTGCCAGCAGCCAAGATCCAGGGGATTCTTACAATGAGCAGTTCTTC
TRBV7-7,TRBJ2-7,NA,NA,CASSLGPAIYEQYF,TGTGCCAGCAGCTTAGGGCCGGCTATCTACGAGCAGTACTTC
TRBV19,TRBJ2-1,NA,NA,CASSIGNEQFF,TGTGCCAGTAGTATTGGGAATGAGCAGTTCTTC
TRBV9,TRBJ2-1,NA,NA,CASSPGDLGLFF,TGTGCCAGCAGCCCAGGGGATCTCGGGCTGTTCTTC
TRBV19,TRBJ1-4,NA,NA,CASRGHATNEKLFF,TGTGCCAGTCGAGGACACGCAACTAATGAAAAACTGTTTTTT
TRBV1,TRBJ2-1,NA,NA,CASSPTGTSRYNEQFF,TGCGCCAGCAGCCCGACCGGGACTAGTCGGTACAATGAGCAGTTCTTC
TRBV14,TRBJ2-7,NA,NA,CASRPDTIPEQYF,TGTGCCAGCAGGCCGGACACTATCCCGGAGCAGTACTTC
TRBV6-8,TRBJ1-3,NA,NA,CASRNSGGSGNTIYF,TGTGCCAGCAGAAACAGCGGGGGCTCTGGAAACACCATATATTTT
TRBV10-2,TRBJ2-6,TRBD1,NA,CASADRGASGANVLTF,TGCGCCAGCGCGGACAGGGGTGCTTCTGGGGCCAACGTCCTGACTTTC
TRBV19,TRBJ1-4,TRBD1,NA,CASIPGTGNEKLFF,TGTGCCAGTATTCCCGGGACAGGGAATGAAAAACTGTTTTTT
TRBV23-1,TRBJ1-2,NA,NA,CASSLVGGTYGYTF,TGCGCCAGCAGCTTGGTGGGCGGTACTTATGGCTACACCTTC
TRBV18,TRBJ2-1,TRBD2,large,CASSTAREGLEQFF,TGTGCCAGCTCGACCGCGCGGGAGGGCCTTGAGCAGTTCTTC
TRBV19,TRBJ2-1,NA,NA,CASSSGISYNEQFF,TGTGCCAGTAGCTCCGGGATCTCCTACAATGAGCAGTTCTTC
TRBV7-6,TRBJ1-1,NA,NA,CASSLRGFMNTEAFF,TGTGCCAGCAGCTTGAGGGGGTTCATGAACACTGAAGCTTTCTTT
TRBV10-2,TRBJ1-5,TRBD1,few,CATLDVDRGLNQPQHF,TGCGCCACCCTGGATGTGGACAGGGGGCTGAATCAGCCCCAGCATTTT
TRBV6-8,TRBJ2-2,TRBD2,NA,CASSYSASGVNTGELFF,TGTGCCAGCAGTTACTCGGCTAGCGGGGTGAACACCGGGGAGCTGTTTTTT
TRBV30,TRBJ1-3,TRBD1,few,CAWSGRGPSGNTIYF,TGTGCCTGGAGTGGCAGGGGGCCCTCTGGAAACACCATATATTTT
TRBV28,TRBJ2-7,NA,NA,CASSQTGSWGYEQYF,TGTGCCAGCAGTCAAACCGGGTCCTGGGGCTACGAGCAGTACTTC
TRBV6-8,TRBJ1-5,NA,NA,CASSPLGDQPQHF,TGTGCCAGCAGCCCCCTAGGCGATCAGCCCCAGCATTTT
TRBV19,TRBJ1-1,NA,NA,CASSIKGNTEAFF,TGTGCCAGTAGTATAAAGGGGAACACTGAAGCTTTCTTT
TRBV11-3,TRBJ2-1,TRBD2,few,CASSALAGVNNEQFF,TGTGCCAGCAGCGCACTAGCGGGAGTAAACAATGAGCAGTTCTTC
TRBV11-3,TRBJ2-1,NA,medium-sized,CASSLTGGSYNEQFF,TGTGCCAGCAGCTTAACCGGGGGATCCTACAATGAGCAGTTCTTC
TRBV6-8,TRBJ2-5,NA,once,CASSYGQGWRETQYF,TGTGCCAGCAGTTACGGGCAGGGTTGGAGAGAGACCCAGTACTTC
TRBV6-8,TRBJ2-7,TRBD2,NA,CASRPSGTSSYEQYF,TGTGCCAGCAGACCTAGCGGAACTAGCTCCTACGAGCAGTACTTC
TRBV19,TRBJ2-7,TRBD1,few,CANPQGSPAQYF,TGTGCCAATCCACAGGGGAGTCCAGCGCAGTACTTC
TRBV11-3,TRBJ1-2,NA,NA,CASSFVVRGNYGYTF,TGTGCCAGCAGTTTTGTGGTACGGGGGAACTATGGCTACACCTTC
TRBV5-1,TRBJ2-5,TRBD2,NA,CASSLVLAGGETQYF,TGCGCCAGCAGCTTGGTACTAGCGGGAGGAGAGACCCAGTACTTC
TRBV6-8,TRBJ1-1,NA,few,CASSYSPGSTVNTEAFF,TGTGCCAGCAGTTACTCTCCGGGCAGCACTGTAAACACTGAAGCTTTCTTT
TRBV11-3,TRBJ2-7,NA,NA,CASSLGQSSYEQYF,TGTGCCAGCAGCTTAGGACAGAGCTCCTACGAGCAGTACTTC
TRBV11-3,TRBJ2-1,TRBD2,few,CASTPYGLAGGGNEQFF,TGTGCCAGCACCCCCTATGGGCTAGCGGGAGGTGGCAATGAGCAGTTCTTC
TRBV19,TRBJ1-5,NA,NA,CASNPGRSNQPQHF,TGTGCCAGTAATCCGGGACGGAGCAATCAGCCCCAGCATTTT
TRBV6-8,TRBJ2-2,NA,few,CASSYGGHTGELFF,TGTGCCAGCAGTTACGGGGGCCACACCGGGGAGCTGTTTTTT
TRBV28,TRBJ1-5,TRBD1,NA,CASSSDRVGQPQHF,TGTGCCAGCAGTAGCGACAGGGTAGGCCAGCCCCAGCATTTT
TRBV7-5,TRBJ1-4,NA,NA,CASSSTGVRNEKLFF,TGTGCCAGCAGCTCTACAGGGGTACGGAATGAAAAACTGTTTTTT
TRBV11-3,TRBJ2-7,NA,NA,CASSLGVNPSYEQYF,TGTGCCAGCAGCTTAGGCGTAAACCCCTCCTACGAGCAGTACTTC
TRBV25-1,TRBJ2-7,NA,NA,CASSEPGRTSYEQYF,TGTGCCAGCAGTGAACCGGGACGGACATCCTACGAGCAGTACTTC
TRBV19,TRBJ2-2,NA,NA,CASSPDTNTGELFF,TGTGCCAGTAGCCCCGACACGAACACCGGGGAGCTGTTTTTT
TRBV7-6,TRBJ2-7,TRBD2,NA,CASSLTGTSGRKDGEQYF,TGTGCCAGCAGCTTAACTGGGACTAGCGGGAGGAAAGACGGCGAGCAGTACTTC
TRBV7-1,TRBJ2-3,TRBD1,NA,CASSRDRSADTQYF,TGTGCCAGCAGCCGGGACAGGAGTGCAGATACGCAGTATTTT